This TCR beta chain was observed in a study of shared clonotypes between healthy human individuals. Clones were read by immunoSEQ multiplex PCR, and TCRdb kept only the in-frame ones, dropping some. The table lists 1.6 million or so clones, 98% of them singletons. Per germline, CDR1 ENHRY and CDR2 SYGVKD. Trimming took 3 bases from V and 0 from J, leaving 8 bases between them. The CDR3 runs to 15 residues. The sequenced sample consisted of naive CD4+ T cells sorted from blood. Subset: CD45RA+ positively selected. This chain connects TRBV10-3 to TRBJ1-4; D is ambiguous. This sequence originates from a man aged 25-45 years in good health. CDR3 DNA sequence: TGTGCCATCAGTGACACCTATGCAACTAATGAAAAACTGTTTTTT. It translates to CAISDTYATNEKLFF.